In this sample, the clone carrying this T cell receptor beta chain turned up many times. Its antigen is unidentified. This specimen comes from a study of identical twins. General study findings and limits: Models underestimated TCR alpha sharing (out-of-frame) in monozygotic twins. Cord blood's abundant beta clonotypes had fewer insertions, unlike memory repertoires.

The donors were all healthy and Caucasian. The germline V gene has CDR1 SNHLY and CDR2 FYNNEI. V shed 7 bases and J shed 0 bases, with 9 bases lying between them. The CDR3 has 14 residues. TCRdb re-called the 5' RACE reads with MiXCR, one entry per CDR3 protein. The profile covers about 460,000 distinct CDR3 sequences, with 12% to 15% appearing a single time and 0.4% to 0.55% taken by the ten largest. These data also featured in a second study, about yellow fever vaccine responses in identical twins.

Sample: CD4+ T cells sorted from blood. The TCR sequence derives from a woman aged 18-35 years in good health. The chain couples TRBV2 to TRBJ2-2, with a possible D match to TRBD1 (6 bases). The CDR3 DNA reads TGTGCCAGCATGTCAGGGGCGAACACCGGGGAGCTGTTTTTT. Its protein is CASMSGANTGELFF.